Below, 16 T cell receptor beta chains from the same sample are listed, as sequenced in a study of Graves' ophthalmopathy and Graves' hyperthyroidism. For repertoire sequencing, the TCR beta CDR3 regions were amplified from RNA transcripts. The authors performed first-round RT-PCR with HTBI primers and then a second-round multiplex PCR. MiXCR was run by TCRdb on the multiplex PCR reads, yielding one entry per CDR3 protein. The sample holds about 170,000 distinct CDR3 sequences, roughly two fifths seen once. The sequencing input was peripheral blood. Receptor source: a woman aged 40 to 50 with Graves' ophthalmopathy.

The sample holds many counts of this clonotype. The CDR3 here is CASSLELDRATGYTF. CDR3 sequence (DNA): TGTGCCAGCAGCTTAGAGCTGGACAGGGCGACCGGCTACACCTTC. The chain recombines TRBV7-9 with TRBJ1-2, with 8 nucleotides matching TRBD1. The CDR3 totals 15 residues. Germline loops: CDR1 SEHNR, CDR2 FQNEAQ (reference sequence). J gave up 8 bases and V 1 base, and 9 bases lay outside the gene matches.

Many counts were recorded for this clonotype. The CDR3 region is CASSFDIDQPQHF. The DNA of the CDR3 is TGTGCCAGCAGCTTCGACATCGATCAGCCCCAGCATTTT. The chain joins TRBV7-2 to TRBJ1-5; no reliable D call. The CDR3 contains 13 residues. V was cut by 3 bases and J by 5 bases, with 8 bases left in between. Germline V gene data show CDR1 as SGHTA and CDR2 as FQGNSA. Looking up the rest from reference TRBV7-2 and TRBJ1-5 gives the full variable domain: GAGVSQSPSNKVTEKGKDVELRCDPISGHTALYWYRQSLGQGLEFLIYFQGNSAPDKSGLPSDRFSAERTGGSVSTLTIQRTQQEDSAVYLCASSFDIDQPQHFGDGTRLSIL.

The gene calls are TRBV28 and TRBJ1-5; a weak D match, TRBD1 (5 bases). Germline V gene lookup returns CDR1 MDHEN and CDR2 SYDVKM. The CDR3 runs to 12 residues. Trimming stripped 6 bases from V and 6 bases from J, with 9 bases between. The CDR3 nucleotides are TGTGCCAGCAGCCAAAGGGGTCAGCCCCAGCATTTT. It specifies CASSQRGQPQHF.

In this sample, this clonotype turned up many times. The chain employs TRBV19 and TRBJ2-5; 11 nucleotides align to TRBD2. The CDR3 covers 16 residues. The V and J ends lost 3 bases and 3 bases, in that order; junction bases with no gene match: 6. Germline V gene lookup returns CDR1 LNHDA and CDR2 SQIVND (reference sequence). In DNA, the CDR3 is TGTGCCAGTAGTATTGCTAATAGCGGGGGGGAAGAGACCCAGTACTTC. This encodes CASSIANSGGEETQYF.

The rearrangement uses TRBV24-1 and TRBJ2-5; D is possibly TRBD1 or TRBD2 (5 bases each). Per the germline V gene, CDR1 is KGHDR and CDR2 is SFDVKD. CDR3 size: 13 residues. Trimming pared 9 bases from V and 4 bases from J, leaving 14 bases between. The CDR3 loop reads CATGQGALETQYF. DNA of the CDR3: TGTGCCACCGGCCAGGGAGCGTTAGAGACCCAGTACTTC.

This chain uses TRBV11-2 with TRBJ1-2; 11 bases map to TRBD1. The CDR3 is 18 amino acids. V shed 5 bases and J 0 bases; nucleotides not matched to a gene: 11. Germline assignment: CDR1 SGHAT and CDR2 FQNNGV. This CDR3 reads CASSPGGGQGAANYGYTF. Written as DNA, the CDR3 is TGTGCCAGCAGCCCAGGGGGTGGACAGGGGGCTGCTAACTATGGCTACACCTTC.

The genes are TRBV6-2 or TRBV6-3 and TRBJ2-7; TRBD2 is a possible D gene (6 bases). V lost 0 bases and J 5 bases, leaving 14 bases between the germline ends. Germline assignment: CDR1 MNHEY and CDR2 SVGEGT. The CDR3 runs 15 residues. CDR3 sequence (DNA): TGTGCCAGCAGTTACTCGTCGCGGGGCGGAGACGAGCAGTACTTC. Amino acids: CASSYSSRGGDEQYF.

This clonotype was seen just once. This sequence joins TRBV29-1 and TRBJ2-3; D gene uncertain. CDR3 length: 15 amino acids. Trimming took off 5 bases at V and 0 bases at J, with 15 bases between the two ends. Germline-derived CDR1 and CDR2 are SQVTM and ANQGSEA. DNA of the CDR3: TGCAGCGTTCTCTTGCCTGGGCCTAGCACAGATACGCAGTATTTT. Encoded protein: CSVLLPGPSTDTQYF.

At least ten counts were recorded for this clonotype. The chain combines TRBV12-3 or TRBV12-4 with TRBJ1-5; D gene ambiguous. CDR3 length: 14 amino acids. Trimming took off 6 bases at V and 2 bases at J, with 11 bases between the two ends. This CDR3 is CASSFGPGNQPQHF. CDR3 nucleotide sequence: TGTGCCAGCAGCTTTGGACCTGGCAATCAGCCCCAGCATTTT.

The CDR3 sequence: CSAVQGRETQYF. For the CDR3, the DNA is TGCAGTGCTGTGCAGGGGCGAGAGACCCAGTACTTC. The chain carries TRBV20-1 and TRBJ2-5; maybe TRBD1 (6 bases). The germline V gene encodes CDR1 DFQATT and CDR2 SNEGSKA (reference sequence). The CDR3 is 12 residues long. V lost 5 bases and J 4 bases, leaving 11 bases between the germline ends.

This clonotype was seen ten or more times. The chain has TRBV27 and TRBJ2-7; D unclear. The CDR3 runs to 14 residues. The V and J ends lost 3 bases and 6 bases respectively, with 15 bases between them. Germline CDR1 MNHEY, CDR2 SMNVEV (reference sequence). In nucleotides, the CDR3 is TGTGCCAGCAGTTTTAAGGGCCTCCTGGGCGAGCAGTACTTC. Its translation is CASSFKGLLGEQYF.

The table lists this clonotype with many counts. This rearrangement joins TRBV29-1 to TRBJ1-2; TRBD1 might be the D (5 bases). The germline CDR1 and CDR2 sequences are SQVTM and ANQGSEA. Trimming stripped 5 bases from V and 9 bases from J, with 13 bases between. The CDR3 length is 11 residues. This CDR3 reads CSVRDSHSYTF. CDR3 nucleotides: TGCAGCGTTAGGGACTCGCATAGCTACACCTTC.

In its sample, this clonotype was seen a few times. The chain links TRBV2 to TRBJ1-6, with no clear D. Germline assignment: CDR1 SNHLY and CDR2 FYNNEI. Trimming cost V 4 bases and J 11 bases, with 9 bases left between them. The CDR3 length is 12 residues. CDR3 protein: CASSGDTPPLHF. CDR3 DNA: TGTGCCAGCAGTGGTGACACTCCACCCCTCCACTTT. Variable domain in full (rest from reference TRBV2 and TRBJ1-6): EPEVTQTPSHQVTQMGQEVILRCVPISNHLYFYWYRQILGQKVEFLVSFYNNEISEKSEIFDDQFSVERPDGSNFTLKIRSTKLEDSAMYFCASSGDTPPLHFGNGTRLTVT.

In this sample, this clonotype turned up many times. V and J are TRBV28 and TRBJ1-2, with D tentatively TRBD1 (6 bases). Germline V gene data show CDR1 as MDHEN and CDR2 as SYDVKM. This CDR3 is 13 amino acids long. V gave up 8 bases and J gave up 4 bases, with 14 bases separating them. CDR3 residues: CASRGPVGYGYTF. In nucleotides, the CDR3 is TGTGCCAGCCGGGGGCCGGTGGGCTATGGCTACACCTTC.

The chain joins TRBV6-1 to TRBJ1-1; 9 bases map to TRBD1. V was clipped by 6 bases and J by 5 bases; unmatched bases: 10. CDR1 and CDR2 from the germline V gene are MNHNS and SASEGT. The CDR3 extends over 15 amino acids. This CDR3 is CASRHTGGLGTEAFF. CDR3 in DNA: TGTGCCAGCAGGCATACAGGGGGCTTAGGGACTGAAGCTTTCTTT.

This clonotype occurred many times. Sequence at one end of the junction differs from germline and may be a read error. The genes are TRBV6-5 and TRBJ2-7; maybe TRBD2 (5 bases). Germline V CDR1 and CDR2: MNHEY, SVGAGI. The CDR3 runs 14 residues. The CDR3, as DNA: TGTGCCAGCAGTCACTCCGGGGAAATCCACGAGCAGTACTTC. This gives the protein CASSHSGEIHEQYF.